The source of this T cell receptor beta chain is a study of blood T cells in healthy people across ages. Overall study findings and caveats: With donor CMV status unknown, expanded clonotype changes were possibly confounded.

Germline V gene sequence: CDR1 LGHNA, CDR2 YSLEER. With 0 bases removed from V and 2 bases from J, the gap between germline ends came to 10 bases. This CDR3 has 15 amino acids. The use of a sample-barcoded 5' primer and a J-beta primer mix characterized a second PCR of about 7 to 12 cycles. Each CDR3 protein is one row after TCRdb ran MiXCR on the 5' RACE reads. The profile shows some 920,000 distinct CDR3 sequences, just over 50% of them singletons. The table lists this clonotype with many counts. What it binds is unknown. Material: blood. The V and J genes are TRBV4-3 and TRBJ1-1; TRBD1 is a possible D gene (5 bases). The TCR comes from a woman aged 55 to 70 in good health. This CDR3 is CASSQDRGTNTEAFF. CDR3 sequence (DNA): TGCGCCAGCAGCCAAGATCGGGGGACCAACACTGAAGCTTTCTTT.